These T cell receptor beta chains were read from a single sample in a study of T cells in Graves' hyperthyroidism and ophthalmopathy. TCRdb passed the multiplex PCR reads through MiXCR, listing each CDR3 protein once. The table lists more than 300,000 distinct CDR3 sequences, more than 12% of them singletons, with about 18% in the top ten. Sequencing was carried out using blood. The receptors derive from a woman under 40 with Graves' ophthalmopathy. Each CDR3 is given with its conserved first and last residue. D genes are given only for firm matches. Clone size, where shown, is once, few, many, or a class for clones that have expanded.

TGCGCCAGCAGTCTCTCTAGCGGGACGCAGTATTTT	CASSLSSGTQYF	TRBV10-1	TRBJ2-3	TRBD2	many
TGTGCCAGCGTAGGAGGGTTGGGGACCCGGGAGCTGTTTTTT	CASVGGLGTRELFF	TRBV11-2	TRBJ2-2	-	-
TGTGCCAGCAGTTCCTATATGGTGGGGCGAAAACTGAACACTGAAGCTTTCTTT	CASSSYMVGRKLNTEAFF	TRBV28	TRBJ1-1	-	many
TGCGCCAGCAGCTTGGAAAGGGTTCCCGGCAGTTATTCACCCCTCCACTTT	CASSLERVPGSYSPLHF	TRBV5-1	TRBJ1-6	-	many
TGTGCCAGCAGTTCCGCGGGGAGCTCCTATAATTCACCCCTCCACTTT	CASSSAGSSYNSPLHF	TRBV28	TRBJ1-6	-	many
TGTGCCAGCAGCCCGGCAGTTGGACAGGGAGATGAAAAACTGTTTTTT	CASSPAVGQGDEKLFF	TRBV7-6	TRBJ1-4	TRBD1	many
TGTGCCATCAGTGAGAGGGGCCAGAGAGGCACCGGGGAGCTGTTTTTT	CAISERGQRGTGELFF	TRBV10-3	TRBJ2-2	-	few
TGTGCCAGCAGTTTACCCGGGCAATACAATGAGCAGTTCTTC	CASSLPGQYNEQFF	TRBV12-3/TRBV12-4	TRBJ2-1	-	-
TGTGCCAGCAGTCGGACAGGGGATGAAAAACTGTTTTTT	CASSRTGDEKLFF	TRBV2	TRBJ1-4	TRBD1	many
TGTGCCAGCAGTGAGCCGGGACAGGTTTATGGCTACACCTTC	CASSEPGQVYGYTF	TRBV6-1	TRBJ1-2	TRBD1	many
TGTGCCAGCAGCGCCGGGACTGCCACTAGCACAGATACGCAGTATTTT	CASSAGTATSTDTQYF	TRBV9	TRBJ2-3	-	many
TGTGCCAGCAGTTTCGGGGACACCTACGAGCAGTACTTC	CASSFGDTYEQYF	TRBV28	TRBJ2-7	-	many
TGTGCCAGCAGTTGGCGGACAGATAGCACAGATACGCAGTATTTT	CASSWRTDSTDTQYF	TRBV6-1	TRBJ2-3	-	many
TGTGCCAGCAGTCCCTACGGACAGACAGATACGCAGTATTTT	CASSPYGQTDTQYF	TRBV25-1	TRBJ2-3	-	few
TGTGCCAGCAGTAGCGGGACAGACCGCAACACTGAAGCTTTCTTT	CASSSGTDRNTEAFF	TRBV28	TRBJ1-1	TRBD1	few
TGTGCCAGCAGCCTCGGGGCGGGACGGAACTATGGCTACACCTTC	CASSLGAGRNYGYTF	TRBV3-1	TRBJ1-2	-	many